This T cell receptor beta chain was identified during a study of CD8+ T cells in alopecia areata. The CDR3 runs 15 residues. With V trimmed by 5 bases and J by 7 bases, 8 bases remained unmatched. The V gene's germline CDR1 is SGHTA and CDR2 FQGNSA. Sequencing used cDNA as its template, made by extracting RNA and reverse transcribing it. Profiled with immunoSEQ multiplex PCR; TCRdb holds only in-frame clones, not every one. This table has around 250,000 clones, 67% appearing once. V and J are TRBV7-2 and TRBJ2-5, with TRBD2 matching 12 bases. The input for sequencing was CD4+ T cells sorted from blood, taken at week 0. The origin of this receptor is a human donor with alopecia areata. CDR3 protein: CASSPASGGAGTQYF. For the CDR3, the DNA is TGTGCCAGCAGCCCGGCTAGCGGGGGGGCCGGGACCCAGTACTTC.